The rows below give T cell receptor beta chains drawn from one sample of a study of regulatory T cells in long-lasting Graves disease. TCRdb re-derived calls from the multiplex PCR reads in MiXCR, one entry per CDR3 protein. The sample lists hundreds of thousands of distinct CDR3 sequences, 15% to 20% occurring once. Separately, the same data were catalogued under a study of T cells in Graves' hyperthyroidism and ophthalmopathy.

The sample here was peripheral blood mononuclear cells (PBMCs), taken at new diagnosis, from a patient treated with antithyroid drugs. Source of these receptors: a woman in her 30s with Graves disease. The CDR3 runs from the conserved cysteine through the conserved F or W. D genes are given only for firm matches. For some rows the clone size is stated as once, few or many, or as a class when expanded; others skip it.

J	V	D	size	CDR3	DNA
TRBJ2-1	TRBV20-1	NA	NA	CSARDPGPVTHEQFF	TGCAGTGCTAGAGATCCCGGCCCCGTTACCCATGAGCAGTTCTTC
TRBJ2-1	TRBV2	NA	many	CASSGNRRSYNEQFF	TGTGCCAGCAGTGGGAACCGCCGCTCCTACAATGAGCAGTTCTTC
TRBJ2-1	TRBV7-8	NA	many	CAVVEGNNEQFF	TGTGCCGTAGTTGAGGGGAACAATGAGCAGTTCTTC
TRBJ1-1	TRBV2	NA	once	CASSPGTRNTEAFF	TGTGCCAGCAGTCCAGGGACAAGGAACACTGAAGCTTTCTTT
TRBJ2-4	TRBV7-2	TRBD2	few	CASSLNRLAGNIQYF	TGTGCCAGCAGCTTAAACCGACTAGCAGGAAACATTCAGTACTTC
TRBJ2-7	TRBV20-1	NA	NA	CSASFGSSYEQYF	TGCAGTGCTAGTTTCGGGAGCTCCTACGAGCAGTACTTC
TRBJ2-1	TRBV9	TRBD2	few	CASSGGTSGALNEQFF	TGTGCCAGCAGCGGCGGGACTAGCGGGGCCCTCAATGAGCAGTTCTTC
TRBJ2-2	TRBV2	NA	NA	CASIGGREKPGELFF	TGTGCCAGCATTGGGGGACGGGAGAAGCCCGGGGAGCTGTTTTTT
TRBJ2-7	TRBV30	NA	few	CAWKSLEGRGPYEQYF	TGTGCCTGGAAAAGCCTAGAGGGGCGGGGTCCCTACGAGCAGTACTTC
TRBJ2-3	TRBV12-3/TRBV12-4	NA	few	CASSYRGYQTDTQYF	TGTGCCAGCAGTTACCGGGGGTATCAGACAGATACGCAGTATTTT
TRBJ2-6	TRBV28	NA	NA	CASKIGGRGKLSSGANVLTF	TGTGCCAGCAAGATCGGGGGCAGAGGAAAACTTAGCTCTGGGGCCAACGTCCTGACTTTC
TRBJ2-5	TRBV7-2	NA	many	CASSLQREETQYF	TGTGCCAGCAGCTTGCAGCGGGAAGAGACCCAGTACTTC
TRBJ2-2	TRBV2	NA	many	CASNQGAGELFF	TGTGCCAGCAATCAGGGTGCCGGGGAGCTGTTTTTT
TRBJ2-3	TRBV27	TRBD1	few	CASSDRGVGTDTQYF	TGTGCCAGCAGCGACAGGGGGGTCGGCACAGATACGCAGTATTTT
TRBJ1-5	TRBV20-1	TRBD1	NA	CSARDPGQGTQPQHF	TGCAGTGCTAGAGACCCGGGACAGGGGACTCAGCCCCAGCATTTT
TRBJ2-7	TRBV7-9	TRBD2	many	CASSSTSGSDSYEQYF	TGTGCCAGCAGCTCGACTAGCGGGAGCGATTCCTACGAGCAGTACTTC
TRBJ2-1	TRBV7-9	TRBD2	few	CASTVRGELAGAISNEQFF	TGTGCCAGCACAGTCCGAGGAGAACTAGCGGGAGCGATAAGCAATGAGCAGTTCTTC
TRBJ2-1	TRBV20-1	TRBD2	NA	CSVYGTSGYEQFF	TGCAGTGTTTACGGGACTAGCGGTTACGAGCAGTTCTTC
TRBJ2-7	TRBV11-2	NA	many	CASSLALVSEQYF	TGTGCCAGCAGCTTAGCCCTAGTTAGTGAGCAGTACTTC
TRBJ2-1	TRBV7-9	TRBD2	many	CASSPRTSGEQFF	TGTGCCAGCAGCCCTAGGACTAGCGGCGAGCAGTTCTTC
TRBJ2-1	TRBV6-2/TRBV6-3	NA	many	CASSYALAAGGYFVREQFF	TGTGCCAGCAGTTACGCCCTGGCCGCGGGTGGTTATTTCGTCCGTGAGCAGTTCTTC
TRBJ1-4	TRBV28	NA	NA	CASSQGRLDEKLFF	TGTGCCAGCAGTCAAGGGAGGCTAGATGAAAAACTGTTTTTT
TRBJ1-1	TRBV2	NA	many	CASRRGPGNTEAFF	TGTGCCAGCAGGCGGGGTCCGGGGAACACTGAAGCTTTCTTT
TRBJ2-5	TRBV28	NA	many	CASSLYLGSAKETQYF	TGTGCCAGCAGTTTATATTTGGGGAGCGCCAAAGAGACCCAGTACTTC
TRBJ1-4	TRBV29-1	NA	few	CSVGTARNQEKLFF	TGCAGCGTTGGGACAGCCAGAAACCAAGAAAAACTGTTTTTT
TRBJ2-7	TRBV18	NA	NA	CASSPRDNSYEQYF	TGTGCCAGCTCCCCAAGGGATAACTCCTACGAGCAGTACTTC
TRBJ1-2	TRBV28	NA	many	CASISGFGYTF	TGTGCCAGCATATCCGGCTTTGGCTACACCTTC
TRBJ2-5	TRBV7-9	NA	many	CASSSLIGETQYF	TGTGCCAGCAGCTCCCTCATCGGAGAGACCCAGTACTTC
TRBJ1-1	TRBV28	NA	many	CASSLFGQGYTEAFF	TGTGCCAGCAGTTTATTCGGGCAGGGGTACACTGAAGCTTTCTTT
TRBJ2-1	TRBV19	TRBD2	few	CASRKTSGSQFF	TGTGCCAGTAGAAAGACTAGCGGGAGTCAGTTCTTC
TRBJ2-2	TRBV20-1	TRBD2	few	CSAYGLAGELFF	TGCAGTGCTTACGGACTAGCCGGGGAGCTGTTTTTT
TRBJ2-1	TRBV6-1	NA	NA	CASTAELMDSSPNEQFF	TGTGCCAGCACGGCGGAACTCATGGACTCTTCCCCCAATGAGCAGTTCTTC
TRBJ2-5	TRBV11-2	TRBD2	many	CASRRTLGEGETQYF	TGTGCCAGCAGAAGGACCCTGGGGGAGGGAGAGACCCAGTACTTC
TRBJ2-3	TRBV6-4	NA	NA	CASSDQGADTQYF	TGTGCCAGCAGTGACCAGGGTGCAGATACGCAGTATTTT
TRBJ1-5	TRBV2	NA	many	CASSEAVGSGPQHF	TGTGCCAGCAGTGAAGCCGTGGGATCTGGGCCCCAGCATTTT
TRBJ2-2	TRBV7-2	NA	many	CARSSLRRGNTGELFF	TGTGCCAGATCCTCTTTGCGTCGAGGGAACACCGGGGAGCTGTTTTTT
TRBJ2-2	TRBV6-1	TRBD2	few	CASTFGGLAIGELFF	TGTGCCAGCACCTTCGGGGGGTTAGCTATCGGGGAGCTGTTTTTT
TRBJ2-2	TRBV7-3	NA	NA	CASSLNSGGNTGELFF	TGTGCCAGCAGCTTAAATTCTGGGGGTAACACCGGGGAGCTGTTTTTT
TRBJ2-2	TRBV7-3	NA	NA	CASSVDSQGLNTGELFF	TGTGCCAGCAGCGTCGACTCACAGGGATTGAACACCGGGGAGCTGTTTTTT
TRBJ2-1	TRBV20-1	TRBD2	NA	CSPVAGGPNEQFF	TGCAGCCCTGTAGCGGGGGGCCCCAATGAGCAGTTCTTC
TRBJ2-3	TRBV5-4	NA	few	CASSPSRYDSTDTQYF	TGTGCCAGCAGCCCTTCTCGCTATGATAGCACAGATACGCAGTATTTT
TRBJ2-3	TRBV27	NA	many	CASSLIGVVTDTQYF	TGTGCCAGCAGTTTGATCGGGGTAGTCACAGATACGCAGTATTTT
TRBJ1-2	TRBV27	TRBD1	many	CASSPRQGAYGYTF	TGTGCCAGCAGTCCCCGACAGGGTGCCTATGGCTACACCTTC
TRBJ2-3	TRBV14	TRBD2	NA	CATAGTSEAGTQYF	TGTGCCACTGCGGGGACTAGTGAAGCGGGTACGCAGTATTTT
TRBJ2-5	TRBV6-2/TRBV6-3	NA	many	CASRTGFRVESETQYF	TGTGCCAGCAGAACAGGGTTCCGTGTAGAATCAGAGACCCAGTACTTC
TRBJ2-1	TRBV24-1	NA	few	CATSDSLTDYNEQFF	TGTGCCACCAGTGATTCCCTGACGGACTACAATGAGCAGTTCTTC
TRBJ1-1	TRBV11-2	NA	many	CANSFNHRASWGTEAFF	TGTGCCAACAGCTTCAATCACAGGGCCTCATGGGGCACTGAAGCTTTCTTT
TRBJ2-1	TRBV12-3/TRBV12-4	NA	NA	CASSLESVDNEQFF	TGTGCCAGCAGCCTGGAGAGTGTGGATAATGAGCAGTTCTTC
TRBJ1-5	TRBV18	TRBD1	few	CASSLGGGNRGSNQPQHF	TGTGCCAGCTCACTCGGTGGAGGGAACAGGGGAAGCAATCAGCCCCAGCATTTT
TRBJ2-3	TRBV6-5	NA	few	CASSYSGKSTDTQYF	TGTGCCAGCAGTTACAGTGGAAAAAGCACAGATACGCAGTATTTT
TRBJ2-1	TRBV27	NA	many	CASSFRVGEQFF	TGTGCCAGCAGTTTCAGGGTTGGTGAGCAGTTCTTC
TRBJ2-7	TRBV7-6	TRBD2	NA	CASSLVGLAGGGNEQYF	TGTGCCAGCAGCCTCGTAGGACTAGCGGGAGGCGGGAATGAGCAGTACTTC
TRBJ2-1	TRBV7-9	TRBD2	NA	CASSLLAGVYNEQFF	TGTGCCAGCAGCTTACTAGCGGGAGTTTACAATGAGCAGTTCTTC
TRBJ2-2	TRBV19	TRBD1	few	CASSIRDRGRPGELFF	TGTGCCAGTAGTATAAGGGACAGGGGGCGCCCCGGGGAGCTGTTTTTT
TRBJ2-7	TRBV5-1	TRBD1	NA	CASSGAIQGFGYEQYF	TGCGCCAGCAGCGGAGCAATACAGGGGTTCGGGTACGAGCAGTACTTC
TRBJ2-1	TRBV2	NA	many	CASRQGSYNEQFF	TGTGCCAGCAGACAGGGTAGTTACAATGAGCAGTTCTTC
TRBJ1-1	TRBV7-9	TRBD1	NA	CASTAQGVGGTEAFF	TGTGCCAGCACCGCACAGGGGGTTGGAGGCACTGAAGCTTTCTTT
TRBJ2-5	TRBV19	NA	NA	CASSNGEETQYF	TGTGCCAGTAGTAATGGGGAAGAGACCCAGTACTTC
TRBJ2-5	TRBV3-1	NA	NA	CASSLTGAVETQYF	TGTGCCAGCAGCCTCACGGGGGCCGTGGAGACCCAGTACTTC